The 6 T cell receptor beta chains given below trace back to one sample, sequenced in a study of human T cells and chemical hapten exposure. The time point was: patch test 2, 6 weeks after DPC sensitization. As for treatment: therapeutic diphenylcyclopropenone sensitization with weekly scalp DPC. In TCRdb, the RACE reads were re-called with MiXCR into one record per CDR3 protein. The table includes about 110,000 distinct CDR3 sequences, roughly 10% detected once. This specimen consisted of whole blood, obtained in connection with sensitization to the hapten diphenylcyclopropenone (DPC). The receptors originated from a middle-aged woman with alopecia areata. Some clones in this sample may be carry-over from other donors' samples.

This clonotype was recorded a few times. The J gene is TRBJ1-1, the V gene TRBV12-3 or TRBV12-4; tentatively, D is TRBD1 (5 bases). This CDR3 comprises 14 residues. The germline V and J ends were trimmed by 2 bases and 4 bases, with 11 bases remaining between them. As DNA, the CDR3 is TGTGCCAGCAGTTTATGGGGGAGAGGCACTGAAGCTTTCTTT. Translation gives CASSLWGRGTEAFF.

In regard to this clonotype: At one of its ends the junction is not consistent with the germline gene, which may arise from a read error. The rearrangement joins TRBV19 to TRBJ2-1, with D hard to call. The CDR3 runs 15 residues. The germline V gene has CDR1 LNHDA and CDR2 SQIVND (reference sequence). The CDR3 bases are TGTGCCAGTAGTATTGGCCTCGAAACCTATAATGAGCAGTTCTTC. Its protein product is CASSIGLETYNEQFF.

The sample holds a few counts of this clonotype. This chain connects TRBV12-3 or TRBV12-4 to TRBJ2-1, with TRBD2 matching 11 bases. V lost 7 bases, J lost 6 bases, and 5 bases stayed unmatched. This CDR3 has 14 amino acids. CDR3 sequence: CASTPLAGGNEQFF. CDR3 coding DNA: TGTGCCAGCACCCCTCTAGCGGGGGGCAATGAGCAGTTCTTC.

The chain carries TRBV3-1 and TRBJ2-7; 12 bases are shared with TRBD2. The CDR3 is made up of 15 amino acids. After removal of 2 bases from V and 3 bases from J, the junction contained 2 bases not matched to a gene. Per germline, CDR1 LGHDT and CDR2 YNNKEL (reference sequence). The CDR3 protein is CASSQLAGGHYEQYF. CDR3 nucleotides: TGTGCCAGCAGCCAACTAGCGGGGGGGCACTACGAGCAGTACTTC.

CDR3 coding DNA: TGTGCCAGCAAATCTGCCCCGGACCTTAACTATGGCTACACCTTC. This sequence encodes CASKSAPDLNYGYTF. The chain couples TRBV6-6 to TRBJ1-2; D is undetermined. V lost 7 bases and J 1 base, leaving 16 bases between the germline ends. CDR1 and CDR2 (germline): MNHNY, SVGAGI (reference sequence). CDR3 length equals 15 residues.

This clonotype was detected many times. This chain joins TRBV9 and TRBJ1-6; 8 bases are a match to TRBD1. V lost 3 bases, J lost 5 bases, and 7 bases stayed unmatched. The CDR3 spans 16 residues. CDR1 SGDLS and CDR2 YYNGEE come from the germline V gene. The CDR3: CASSAETGVHNSPLHF. CDR3 nucleotides: TGTGCCAGCAGCGCCGAGACAGGGGTTCATAATTCACCCCTCCACTTT.